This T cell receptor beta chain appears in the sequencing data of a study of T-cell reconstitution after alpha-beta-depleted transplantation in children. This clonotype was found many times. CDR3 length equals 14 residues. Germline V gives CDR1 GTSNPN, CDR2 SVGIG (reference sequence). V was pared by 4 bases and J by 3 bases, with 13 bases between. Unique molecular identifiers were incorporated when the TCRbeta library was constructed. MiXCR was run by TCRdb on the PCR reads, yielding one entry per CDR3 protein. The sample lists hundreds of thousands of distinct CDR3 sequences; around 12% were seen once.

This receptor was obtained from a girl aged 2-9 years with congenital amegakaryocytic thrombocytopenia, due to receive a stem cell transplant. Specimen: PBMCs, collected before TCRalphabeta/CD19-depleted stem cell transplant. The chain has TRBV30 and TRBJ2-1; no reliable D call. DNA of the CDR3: TGTGCCTGGATCCCTCACTTGGACTACAATGAGCAGTTCTTC. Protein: CAWIPHLDYNEQFF.